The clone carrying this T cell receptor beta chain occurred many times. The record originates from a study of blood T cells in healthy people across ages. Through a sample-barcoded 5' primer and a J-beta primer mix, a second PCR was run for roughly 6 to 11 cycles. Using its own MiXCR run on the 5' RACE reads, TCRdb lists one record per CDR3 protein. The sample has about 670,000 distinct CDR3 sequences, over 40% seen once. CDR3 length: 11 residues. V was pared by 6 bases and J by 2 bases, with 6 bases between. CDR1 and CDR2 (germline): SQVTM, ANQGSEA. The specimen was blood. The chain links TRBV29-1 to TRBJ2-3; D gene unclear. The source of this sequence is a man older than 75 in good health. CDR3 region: CSVGTTDTQYF. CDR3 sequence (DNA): TGCAGCGTGGGCACCACAGATACGCAGTATTTT.